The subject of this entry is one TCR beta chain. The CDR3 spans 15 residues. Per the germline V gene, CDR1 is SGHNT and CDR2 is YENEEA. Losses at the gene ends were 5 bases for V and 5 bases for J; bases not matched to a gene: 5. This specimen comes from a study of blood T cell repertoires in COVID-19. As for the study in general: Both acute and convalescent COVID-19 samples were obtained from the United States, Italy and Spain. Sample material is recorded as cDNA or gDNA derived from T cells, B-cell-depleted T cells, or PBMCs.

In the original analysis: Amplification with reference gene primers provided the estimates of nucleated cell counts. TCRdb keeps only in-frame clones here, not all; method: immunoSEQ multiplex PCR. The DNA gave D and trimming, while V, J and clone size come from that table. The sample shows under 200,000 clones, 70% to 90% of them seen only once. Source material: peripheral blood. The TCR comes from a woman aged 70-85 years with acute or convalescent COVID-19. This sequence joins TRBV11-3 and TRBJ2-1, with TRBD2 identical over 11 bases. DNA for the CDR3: TGTGCCAGCAGCACCCTAGCGGGGGGCCACAATGAGCAGTTCTTC. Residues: CASSTLAGGHNEQFF.